The present TCR beta chain was sequenced within a study of shared clonotypes between healthy human individuals. Findings and caveats of the study: The donor pool, a small one, limited the genetic and exposure-history diversity represented. It was expected that sequencing depth would affect clonotype sharing among donors.

In the source study's methods: Owing to the provision of junction-only sequences devoid of quality scores by immunoSEQ, filtering differed. Libraries were prepared by immunoSEQ multiplex PCR; TCRdb keeps only in-frame clonotypes and omits some of them. That table gives V, J and clone size, and the DNA gave D and trimming. The sample consists of roughly 2 million clones, just under 95% of them appearing once. Naive CD8 cells lacked CD45RO and underwent positive selection for CCR7, leaving out terminally differentiated effector memory CD45RA+ cells. Unmatched junction bases numbered 9, after V lost 3 bases and J lost 2 bases. CDR3 size: 16 residues. Germline assignment: CDR1 LGHNA and CDR2 YNFKEQ. Turning to this clone: The antigen is undetermined.

The TCR sequence derives from a man aged 18 to 30 in good health. Material for sequencing was naive CD8+ T cells sorted from blood. This chain uses TRBV4-2 with TRBJ2-5, with TRBD2 matching 7 bases. Written as DNA, the CDR3 is TGTGCCAGCAGCCAGCTAGCTAGCGGACCGCAAGAGACCCAGTACTTC. Its translation is CASSQLASGPQETQYF.